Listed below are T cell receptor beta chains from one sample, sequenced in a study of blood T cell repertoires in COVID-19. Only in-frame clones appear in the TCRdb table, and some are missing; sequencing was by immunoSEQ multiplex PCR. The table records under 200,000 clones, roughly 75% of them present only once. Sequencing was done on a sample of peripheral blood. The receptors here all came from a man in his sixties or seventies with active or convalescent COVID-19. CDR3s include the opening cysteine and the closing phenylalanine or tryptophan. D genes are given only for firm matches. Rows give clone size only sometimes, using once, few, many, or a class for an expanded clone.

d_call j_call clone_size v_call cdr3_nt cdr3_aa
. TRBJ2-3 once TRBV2 TGTGCCAGCAGCGACCCTGGAGCGTGGGGCACAGATACGCAGTATTTT CASSDPGAWGTDTQYF
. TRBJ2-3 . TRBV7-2 TGTGCCAGCAGCGTCCGGGACATAGATACGCAGTATTTT CASSVRDIDTQYF
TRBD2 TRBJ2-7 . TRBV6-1 TGTGCCAGCAGTGAAGCAGGACTAGCCTACGAGCAGTACTTC CASSEAGLAYEQYF
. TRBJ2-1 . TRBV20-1 TGCAGTGCTAGTGAGAGGAACAATGAGCAGTTCTTC CSASERNNEQFF
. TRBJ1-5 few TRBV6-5 TGTGCCAGCAGTCGAGGGACACTTCGCAATCAGCCCCAGCATTTT CASSRGTLRNQPQHF
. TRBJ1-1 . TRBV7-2 TGTGCCAGCAGCTTAGTAGAGGGATTCGGAGCTTTCTTT CASSLVEGFGAFF
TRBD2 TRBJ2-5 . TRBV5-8 TGTGCCAGCAGCATTGGACTAGCGGGAGGTGCAGAGACCCAGTACTTC CASSIGLAGGAETQYF
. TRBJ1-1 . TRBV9 TGTGCCAGCAGCTACGGGAGAGGGGACACTGAAGCTTTCTTT CASSYGRGDTEAFF
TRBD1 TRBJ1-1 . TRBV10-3 TGTGCCATCAGCATGCCGGGACAGGGAGGTCAGAACACTGAAGCTTTCTTT CAISMPGQGGQNTEAFF
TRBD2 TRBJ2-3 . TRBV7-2 TGTGCCAGCAGTCGCGGGGGAGATACGCAGTATTTT CASSRGGDTQYF
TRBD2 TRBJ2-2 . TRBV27 TGTGCCAGCAGTACACCAGCGGGAGTGGCCGGGGAGCTGTTTTTT CASSTPAGVAGELFF
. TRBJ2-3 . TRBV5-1 TGCGCCAGCAGCTTGGGGCCAGCAAGAGGAACTAGCACAGATACGCAGTATTTT CASSLGPARGTSTDTQYF
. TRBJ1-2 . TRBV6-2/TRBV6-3 TGTGCCAGCAGTTATGGGACAGGCTACACCTTC CASSYGTGYTF
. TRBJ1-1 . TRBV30 TGTGCCTGGAGTTCGCAGTTGAACACTGAAGCTTTCTTT CAWSSQLNTEAFF
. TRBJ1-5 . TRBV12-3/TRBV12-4 TGTGCCAGCAGTTTGAGAGGGTCCCAGCCCCAGCATTTT CASSLRGSQPQHF
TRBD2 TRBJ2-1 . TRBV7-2 TGTGCCAGCAGCTCGCCTAGCGGGGGGGCCAACAATGAGCAGTTCTTC CASSSPSGGANNEQFF
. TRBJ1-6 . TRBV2 TGTGCCAGCAGTGAACCGACAGGCTACTCACCCCTCCACTTT CASSEPTGYSPLHF
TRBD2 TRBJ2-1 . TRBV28 TGTGCCAGCAGTGGGACTAGCGGCTACAATGAGCAGTTCTTC CASSGTSGYNEQFF
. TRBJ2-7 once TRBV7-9 TGTGCCAGCAGCTCCTCAGGGTCGGTTCTAGAGCAGTACTTC CASSSSGSVLEQYF
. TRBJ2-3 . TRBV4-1 TGCGCCAGCAGCCAAGACGGTAGGACTAGCACAGATACGCAGTATTTT CASSQDGRTSTDTQYF
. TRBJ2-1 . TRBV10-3 TGTGCCATCAGTGAAGTAGATGAGCAGTTCTTC CAISEVDEQFF
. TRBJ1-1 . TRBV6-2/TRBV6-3 TGTGCCAGCAGTTATGGTGGCTCTGAAGCTTTCTTT CASSYGGSEAFF
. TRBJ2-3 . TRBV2 TGTGCCAGCAGGACGGGGGGCTCTAGCACAGATACGCAGTATTTT CASRTGGSSTDTQYF
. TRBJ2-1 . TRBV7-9 TGTGCCAGCAGCTTGGGCTTATACGACAGTAGCTCCTACAATGAGCAGTTCTTC CASSLGLYDSSSYNEQFF
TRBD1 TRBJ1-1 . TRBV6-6 TGTGCCAGCAGTTACCAGGAGGGGGCAGCTTTCTTT CASSYQEGAAFF
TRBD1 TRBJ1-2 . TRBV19 TGTGCCAGTAGTCTGACAGGGGGTGGCTATGGCTACACCTTC CASSLTGGGYGYTF
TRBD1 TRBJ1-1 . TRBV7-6 TGTGCCAGCAGCCCACCCGGGACAGGGGTTACTGAAGCTTTCTTT CASSPPGTGVTEAFF
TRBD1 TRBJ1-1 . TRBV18 TGTGCCAGCTCACCAGACAGGGGGCAGAGAGCTTTCTTT CASSPDRGQRAFF
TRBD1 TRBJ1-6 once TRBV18 TGTGCCAGCTCACCAGACGGGACAGGGAATTCACCCCTCCACTTT CASSPDGTGNSPLHF
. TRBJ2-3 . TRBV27 TGTGCCAGCAGTCCCATGGCAGGCTTTAGCACAGATACGCAGTATTTT CASSPMAGFSTDTQYF
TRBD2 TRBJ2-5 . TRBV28 TGTGCCAGCAGTAGTCCCGGGACTAGAGGTACGGAGACCCAGTACTTC CASSSPGTRGTETQYF
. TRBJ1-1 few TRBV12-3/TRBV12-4 TGTGCCAGCAGTACGACAGTCTACACTGAAGCTTTCTTT CASSTTVYTEAFF
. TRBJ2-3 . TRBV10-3 TGTGCCACCTCAGGTGCAGATACGCAGTATTTT CATSGADTQYF
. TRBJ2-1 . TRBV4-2 TGTGCCAGCAGCCAAGATAGTGTCCATGAGCAGTTCTTC CASSQDSVHEQFF
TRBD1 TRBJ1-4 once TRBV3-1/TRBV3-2 TGTGCCAGCAGCCAAACGGGACAGGGGTCAACTAATGAAAAACTGTTTTTT CASSQTGQGSTNEKLFF
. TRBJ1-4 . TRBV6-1 TGTGCCAGCAGTGAACCGTACAGCGGAAGGGAAAAACTGTTTTTT CASSEPYSGREKLFF
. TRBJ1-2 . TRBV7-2 TGTGCCAGCAGCTTAGTTTCGGACAGAGCACGAGCTAACTATGGCTACACCTTC CASSLVSDRARANYGYTF
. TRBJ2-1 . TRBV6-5 TGTGCCAGCAATTTCAGGGGGGCAACAAGTGAGCAGTTCTTC CASNFRGATSEQFF
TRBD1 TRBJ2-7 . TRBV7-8 TGTGCCAGCAGCTTAGCCCCCGGGACAGGGGGCTACGAGCAGTACTTC CASSLAPGTGGYEQYF
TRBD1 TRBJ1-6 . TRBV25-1 TGTGCCAGCCAAGACAGGGTGGCCTCACCCCTCCACTTT CASQDRVASPLHF
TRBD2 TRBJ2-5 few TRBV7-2 TGTGCCAGCCGCCTTCTCTTCCCGGGAGGAGAGACCCAGTACTTC CASRLLFPGGETQYF
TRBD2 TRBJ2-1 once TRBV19 TGTGCCAGTAGTGTCAGCGGGATCTACAATGAGCAGTTCTTC CASSVSGIYNEQFF
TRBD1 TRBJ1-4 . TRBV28 TGTGCCAGCAGTCTCGACAGGGGGAGGGAAAAACTGTTTTTT CASSLDRGREKLFF
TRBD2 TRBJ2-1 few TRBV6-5 TGTGCCAGCTCTCTAGGGACTAGCCTCAATGAGCAGTTCTTC CASSLGTSLNEQFF
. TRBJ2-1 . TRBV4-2 TGTGCCAGCAGCCAAGATCGTGGCGCGGATAGCTCCTACAATGAGCAGTTCTTC CASSQDRGADSSYNEQFF
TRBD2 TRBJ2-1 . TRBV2 TGTGCCAGCAGAGGACTAGCGGAATACAATGAGCAGTTCTTC CASRGLAEYNEQFF
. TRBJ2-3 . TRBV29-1 TGCAGCGTTGATCATCAGGGGGGACCAGATACGCAGTATTTT CSVDHQGGPDTQYF
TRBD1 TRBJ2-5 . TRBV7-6 TGTGCCAGCAGCTTAGGGGGACAGGGGGTTGAGACCCAGTACTTC CASSLGGQGVETQYF
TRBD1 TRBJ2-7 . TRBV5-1 TGCGCCAGCAGCTCAACAGGGGGTAGTTACGAGCAGTACTTC CASSSTGGSYEQYF
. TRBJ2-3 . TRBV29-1 TGCAGCGTTGAAGATCAGCGGGGCACAGATACGCAGTATTTT CSVEDQRGTDTQYF
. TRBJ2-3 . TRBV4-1 TGCGCCAGCAGCCAACAGAGGTTTTCCTCCACAGATACGCAGTATTTT CASSQQRFSSTDTQYF
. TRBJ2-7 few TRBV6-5 TGTGCCAGCAGTCCCCGGACTGTACACTACGAGCAGTACTTC CASSPRTVHYEQYF
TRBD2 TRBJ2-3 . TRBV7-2 TGTGCCAGCTCTGGGGGGACTAGCAGAAGCACAGATACGCAGTATTTT CASSGGTSRSTDTQYF
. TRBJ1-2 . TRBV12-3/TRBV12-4 TGTGCCTCGAGGGGGATCGACTATGGCTACACCTTC CASRGIDYGYTF